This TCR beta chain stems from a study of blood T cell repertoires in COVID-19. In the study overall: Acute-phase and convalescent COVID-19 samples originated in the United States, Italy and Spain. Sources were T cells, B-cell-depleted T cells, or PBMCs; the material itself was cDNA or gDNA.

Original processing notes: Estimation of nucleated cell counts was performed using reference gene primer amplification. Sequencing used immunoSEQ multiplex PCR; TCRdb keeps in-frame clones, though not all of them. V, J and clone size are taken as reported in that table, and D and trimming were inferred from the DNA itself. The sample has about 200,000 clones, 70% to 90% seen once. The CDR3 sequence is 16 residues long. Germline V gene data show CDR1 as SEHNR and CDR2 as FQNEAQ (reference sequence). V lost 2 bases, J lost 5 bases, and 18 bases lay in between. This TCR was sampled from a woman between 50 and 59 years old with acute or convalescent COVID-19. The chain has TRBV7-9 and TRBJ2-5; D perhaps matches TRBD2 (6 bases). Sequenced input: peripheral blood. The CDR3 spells CASSLRLPGAQETQYF. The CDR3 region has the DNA TGTGCCAGCAGCTTAAGGCTACCGGGAGCCCAGGAGACCCAGTACTTC.